The present T cell receptor (beta chain) was sequenced within a study of neurological immune-mediated disorders. Specified time point: technical triplicate 1. Germline CDR1 and CDR2: KGHDR and SFDVKD. V was cut by 4 bases and J by 4 bases, with 13 bases left in between. CDR3 size: 15 residues. TCRdb recomputed calls from the 5' RACE reads with MiXCR, one row per CDR3 protein. This sample has 20,000 to 25,000 distinct CDR3 sequences, with under 15% found just once. This clonotype was seen ten or more times. Its antigen is unknown. General observations from the study: Multiple sclerosis, the disease with the least TCR clonal expansion, fell below healthy controls, whereas HTLV-1-associated myelopathy showed the most.

The specimen was CD4+ T cells from blood. The rearrangement joins TRBV24-1 to TRBJ2-1; maybe TRBD1 (6 bases). The clonotype originates from a female donor with HTLV-1-associated myelopathy (HAM/TSP). The CDR3 DNA reads as TGTGCCACCAGTGACGACAGGACGGATTACAATGAGCAGTTCTTC. Amino acids: CATSDDRTDYNEQFF.